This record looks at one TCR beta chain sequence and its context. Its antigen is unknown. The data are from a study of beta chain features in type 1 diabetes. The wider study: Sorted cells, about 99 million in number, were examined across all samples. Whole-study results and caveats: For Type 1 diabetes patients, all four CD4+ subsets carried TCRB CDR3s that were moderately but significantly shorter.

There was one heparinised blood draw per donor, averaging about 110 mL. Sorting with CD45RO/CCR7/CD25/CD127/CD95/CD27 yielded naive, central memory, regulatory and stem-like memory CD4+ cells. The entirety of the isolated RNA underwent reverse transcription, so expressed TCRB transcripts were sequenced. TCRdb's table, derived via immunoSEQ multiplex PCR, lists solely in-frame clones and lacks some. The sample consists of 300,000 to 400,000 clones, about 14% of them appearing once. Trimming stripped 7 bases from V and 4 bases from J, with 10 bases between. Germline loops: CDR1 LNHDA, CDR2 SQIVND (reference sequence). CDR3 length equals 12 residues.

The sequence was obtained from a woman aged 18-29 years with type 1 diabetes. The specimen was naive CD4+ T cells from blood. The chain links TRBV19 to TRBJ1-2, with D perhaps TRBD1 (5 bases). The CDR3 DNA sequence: TGTGCCAGTACGGGTCAGGGCTATGGCTACACCTTC. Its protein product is CASTGQGYGYTF.